This T cell receptor (beta chain) appears in the sequencing data of a study of Graves' ophthalmopathy and Graves' hyperthyroidism. Study-wide background: Blood was drawn at initial diagnosis, before any treatment. Overall study results and limits: Most expanded clonotypes from thyroid (those above 0.001 frequency) were also found in blood. Classification of ophthalmopathy versus stable hyperthyroidism by a 13-signature model yielded about 88% sensitivity and around 76% specificity.

Amplification targeted the TCR beta CDR3 regions, with RNA transcripts as the source material. Second-round multiplex PCR came after a first-round RT-PCR that employed HTBI primers. MiXCR, applied by TCRdb to the multiplex PCR reads, yields one record per CDR3 protein. The sample consists of 350,000 to 400,000 distinct CDR3 sequences, 15% to 20% of them appearing once. Germline lookup yields CDR1 SGHTA and CDR2 FQGNSA. Losses at the gene ends were 5 bases for V and 5 bases for J; bases not matched to a gene: 11. This CDR3 has 15 amino acids. Clinicians made diagnoses from clinical symptoms, serum thyroxine, TRAb, thyroid ultrasound and orbital computed tomography. At least ten counts were recorded for this clonotype. Its cognate antigen is unknown.

This sequence was found in a woman aged 18-29 years with Graves' ophthalmopathy. The chain joins TRBV7-2 to TRBJ1-2; 7 bases line up with TRBD1. Input material: peripheral blood. In nucleotides, the CDR3 is TGTGCCAGCAGCCGGAACGACAGGGTCGAATATGGCTACACCTTC. This gives the protein CASSRNDRVEYGYTF. The full variable domain, its missing parts supplied by reference TRBV7-2 and TRBJ1-2, is GAGVSQSPSNKVTEKGKDVELRCDPISGHTALYWYRQSLGQGLEFLIYFQGNSAPDKSGLPSDRFSAERTGGSVSTLTIQRTQQEDSAVYLCASSRNDRVEYGYTFGSGTRLTVV.